A selection of T cell receptor beta chains follows, all from one sample in a study of metastatic and nonmetastatic thyroid tumors. Via MiXCR, TCRdb re-called the PCR reads. The sample holds roughly 61,000 clones, more than 3.5% seen once. The sequencing sample was made of blood. The receptors shown here come from a female donor with papillary thyroid cancer or a benign thyroid nodule (not recorded which). Some clones in this sample may be carry-over from other donors' samples. CDR3s include the opening cysteine and the closing phenylalanine or tryptophan. The D gene is left open where the match is weak. Expanded clones get a size class; other rows say once, few or many, or leave the size out.

v_call,d_call,clone_size,j_call,cdr3_aa,cdr3_nt
TRBV2,TRBD2,many,TRBJ2-1,CASSADFTGTSGTPGGGGYNEQFF,TGTGCCAGCAGCGCTGACTTCACCGGGACTAGCGGGACCCCCGGGGGCGGAGGGTACAATGAGCAGTTCTTC
TRBV20-1,NA,many,TRBJ2-7,CSASQGGRSYEQYF,TGCAGTGCTAGCCAGGGCGGCCGCTCCTACGAGCAGTACTTC
TRBV5-1,TRBD1,many,TRBJ2-7,CASSTDRGAYEQYF,TGCGCCAGCAGCACTGACAGGGGAGCCTACGAGCAGTACTTC
TRBV28,NA,NA,TRBJ1-2,CASLDYNYGYTF,TGTGCCAGTCTGGACTACAACTATGGCTACACCTTC
TRBV24-1,NA,few,TRBJ2-5,CATNANRAEETQYF,TGTGCCACCAACGCAAACAGGGCCGAGGAGACCCAGTACTTC
TRBV20-1,TRBD2,NA,TRBJ2-5,CSAAGLAGRALATQYF,TGCAGTGCTGCCGGACTAGCGGGAAGAGCCCTAGCGACCCAGTACTTC
TRBV3-1,NA,many,TRBJ1-2,CASSQFQGPYGYTF,TGTGCCAGCAGCCAATTCCAGGGCCCCTATGGCTACACCTTC
TRBV7-2,TRBD1,many,TRBJ1-2,CASSFDHRGGYGYTF,TGTGCCAGCAGCTTCGACCACAGGGGAGGCTATGGCTACACCTTC
TRBV20-1,TRBD2,many,TRBJ2-1,CSALHGLAGYNEQFF,TGCAGTGCTCTTCACGGACTAGCGGGGTACAATGAGCAGTTCTTC
TRBV28,NA,NA,TRBJ1-1,CASTQLPARGDTEAFF,TGTGCCAGCACCCAATTACCCGCCAGGGGTGACACTGAAGCTTTCTTT
TRBV5-1,NA,few,TRBJ2-3,CASRETGKTDTQYF,TGCGCCAGCAGAGAAACAGGGAAGACAGATACGCAGTATTTT
TRBV5-6,TRBD1,many,TRBJ2-7,CASSLYGQGAHEQYF,TGTGCCAGCAGCTTGTACGGACAGGGGGCCCACGAGCAGTACTTC
TRBV6-2/TRBV6-3,NA,many,TRBJ1-1,CASKGFRDTEAFF,TGTGCCAGCAAAGGGTTCAGGGACACTGAAGCTTTCTTT
TRBV15,TRBD2,NA,TRBJ2-4,CATSRVALGTGGMLNIQYF,TGTGCCACCAGCAGAGTGGCATTGGGTACCGGGGGGATGTTAAACATTCAGTACTTC
TRBV4-3,NA,few,TRBJ2-1,CASSKDRQGTYNEQFF,TGCGCCAGCAGCAAAGATCGTCAGGGGACCTACAATGAGCAGTTCTTC
TRBV24-1,NA,few,TRBJ1-2,CATSDLLGGLMAVRLGGYTF,TGTGCCACCAGTGATTTGCTGGGGGGGCTGATGGCTGTAAGACTCGGTGGCTACACCTTC
TRBV6-9,TRBD1,NA,TRBJ2-7,CASSYTTPGQGSSYEQYF,TGTGCCAGCAGTTACACAACGCCTGGACAGGGAAGTTCCTACGAGCAGTACTTC
TRBV6-1,NA,NA,TRBJ2-7,CASLGVSPPTKQYF,TGTGCCAGCCTCGGGGTGAGCCCCCCAACGAAGCAGTACTTC
TRBV10-1,NA,many,TRBJ2-1,CASSTSNEQFF,TGCGCCAGCAGTACCTCCAATGAGCAGTTCTTC
TRBV11-3,TRBD1,NA,TRBJ1-1,CASSLQTGGDTKAFF,TGTGCCAGCAGCCTCCAGACAGGGGGGGACACTAAAGCTTTCTTT
TRBV11-3,NA,many,TRBJ1-2,CASSSPGYGYTF,TGTGCCAGCAGTTCCCCAGGCTATGGCTACACCTTC
TRBV6-1,NA,few,TRBJ1-6,CASSEVWPNSPLHF,TGTGCCAGCAGTGAAGTTTGGCCGAATTCACCCCTCCACTTT
TRBV6-1,NA,many,TRBJ1-3,CASSRRQESSGNTIYF,TGTGCCAGCAGTCGTCGACAGGAGAGCTCTGGAAACACCATATATTTT
TRBV6-5,NA,few,TRBJ2-5,CASSYGLLQDQETQYF,TGTGCCAGTAGTTACGGGTTACTCCAGGACCAAGAGACCCAGTACTTC
TRBV5-6,TRBD1,many,TRBJ1-2,CASSPGDRVGNYGYTF,TGTGCCAGCAGCCCGGGGGACAGGGTTGGTAACTATGGCTACACCTTC
TRBV10-3,NA,many,TRBJ2-7,CAISDLGVLGRETYEQYF,TGTGCCATCAGTGATCTCGGGGTTTTGGGCCGGGAGACCTACGAGCAGTACTTC
TRBV30,TRBD2,many,TRBJ2-5,CAWGTSGTSQETQYF,TGTGCCTGGGGGACTAGCGGGACTAGCCAAGAGACCCAGTACTTC
TRBV29-1,NA,many,TRBJ1-1,CSVRTDMNTEAFF,TGCAGCGTTAGGACGGACATGAACACTGAAGCTTTCTTT
TRBV6-1,NA,many,TRBJ1-5,CASTSDGGGQPQHF,TGTGCCAGCACATCGGACGGGGGGGGTCAGCCCCAGCATTTT
TRBV6-2/TRBV6-3,TRBD2,few,TRBJ2-7,CAGRPTPKRTSGSFSIGQYF,TGTGCCGGCAGACCCACTCCTAAGAGGACTAGCGGGAGTTTTTCCATAGGGCAGTACTTC
TRBV19,NA,NA,TRBJ1-1,CASRNAGRNNESFF,TGTGCCAGTAGAAACGCAGGGAGGAACAATGAATCTTTCTTT
TRBV5-1,TRBD2,many,TRBJ2-1,CASASGSSYNEQFF,TGCGCCAGCGCGAGCGGGAGCTCCTACAATGAGCAGTTCTTC
TRBV20-1,NA,NA,TRBJ2-3,CSLARVDTDTQYF,TGCAGTCTAGCCAGGGTCGACACAGATACGCAGTATTTT
TRBV6-1,NA,few,TRBJ1-5,CVSSHTGGSGNEPQHF,TGTGTCAGCAGCCATACCGGGGGGAGTGGCAATGAGCCCCAGCATTTT
TRBV5-1,NA,NA,TRBJ2-1,CASSLREVWYNEQLF,TGCGCCAGCAGCTTGAGAGAAGTGTGGTACAACGAGCAGTTGTTC
TRBV27,TRBD2,few,TRBJ2-7,CASSFAGGTYEQYF,TGTGCCAGCAGTTTTGCGGGAGGTACCTACGAGCAGTACTTC
TRBV20-1,NA,many,TRBJ1-1,CSAREGHRMNTEAFF,TGCAGTGCTAGAGAGGGGCACAGGATGAACACTGAAGCTTTCTTT
TRBV7-2,NA,NA,TRBJ1-5,CASSLDSLQPQHF,TGTGCCAGCAGCTTAGACAGCCTTCAGCCCCAGCATTTT
TRBV6-2/TRBV6-3,NA,few,TRBJ2-3,CASMGELLTDTQYF,TGTGCCAGCATGGGGGAGTTGCTAACAGATACGCAGTATTTT
TRBV24-1,NA,many,TRBJ2-3,CATSGSASATDTQYF,TGTGCCACCAGTGGAAGTGCTTCGGCCACAGATACGCAGTATTTT
TRBV6-2/TRBV6-3,NA,NA,TRBJ1-1,CASNYSGETEAFF,TGTGCCAGCAATTACTCAGGGGAAACTGAAGCGTTCTTT
TRBV6-1,NA,many,TRBJ2-1,CASSDQDGPNEQFF,TGTGCCAGCAGTGACCAGGACGGGCCTAATGAGCAGTTCTTC
TRBV5-4,TRBD2,few,TRBJ2-7,CASSSRLAGYYEQYF,TGTGCCAGCAGCTCGCGACTAGCGGGATACTACGAGCAGTACTTC
TRBV2,TRBD2,many,TRBJ2-1,CASSEARAGAEQFF,TGTGCCAGCAGTGAAGCGCGGGCGGGAGCAGAGCAGTTCTTC